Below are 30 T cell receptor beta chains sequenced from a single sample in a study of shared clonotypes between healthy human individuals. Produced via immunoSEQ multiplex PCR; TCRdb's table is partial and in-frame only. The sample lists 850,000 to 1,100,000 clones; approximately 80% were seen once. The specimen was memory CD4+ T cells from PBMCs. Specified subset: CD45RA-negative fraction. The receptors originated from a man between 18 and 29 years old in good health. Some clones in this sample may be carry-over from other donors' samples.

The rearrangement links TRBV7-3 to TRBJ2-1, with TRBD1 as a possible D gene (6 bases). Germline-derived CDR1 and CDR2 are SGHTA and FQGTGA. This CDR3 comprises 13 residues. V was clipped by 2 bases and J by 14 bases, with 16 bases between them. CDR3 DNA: TGTGCCAGCAGCTTATCCCAGGGGCAGGGAGAGTTCTTC. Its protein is CASSLSQGQGEFF.

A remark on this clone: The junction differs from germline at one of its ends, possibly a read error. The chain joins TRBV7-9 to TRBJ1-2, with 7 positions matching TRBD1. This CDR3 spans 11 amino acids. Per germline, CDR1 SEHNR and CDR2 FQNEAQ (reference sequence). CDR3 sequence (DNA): TGTGCCAGCAGCTCCGGGACAGAAACTTTCTTC. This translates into CASSSGTETFF.

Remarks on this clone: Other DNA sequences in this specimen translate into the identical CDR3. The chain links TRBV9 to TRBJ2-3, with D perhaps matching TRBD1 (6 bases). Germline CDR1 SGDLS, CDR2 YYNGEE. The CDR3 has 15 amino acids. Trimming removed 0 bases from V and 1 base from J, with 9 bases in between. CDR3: CASSVVGQGTDTQYF. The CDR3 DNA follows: TGTGCCAGCAGCGTAGTGGGACAAGGCACAGATACGCAGTATTTT. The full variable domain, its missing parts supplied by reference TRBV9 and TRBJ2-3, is DSGVTQTPKHLITATGQRVTLRCSPRSGDLSVYWYQQSLDQGLQFLIQYYNGEERAKGNILERFSAQQFPDLHSELNLSSLELGDSALYFCASSVVGQGTDTQYFGPGTRLTVL.

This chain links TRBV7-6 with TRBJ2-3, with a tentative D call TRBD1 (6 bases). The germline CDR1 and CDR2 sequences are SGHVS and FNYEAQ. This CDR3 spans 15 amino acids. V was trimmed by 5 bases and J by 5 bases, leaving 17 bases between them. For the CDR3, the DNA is TGTGCCAGCAGCAGTCAACAGGGAATTGGAGATACGCAGTATTTT. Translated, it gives CASSSQQGIGDTQYF. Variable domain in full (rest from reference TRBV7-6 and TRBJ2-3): GAGVSQSPRYKVTKRGQDVALRCDPISGHVSLYWYRQALGQGPEFLTYFNYEAQQDKSGLPNDRFSAERPEGSISTLTIQRTEQRDSAMYRCASSSQQGIGDTQYFGPGTRLTVL.

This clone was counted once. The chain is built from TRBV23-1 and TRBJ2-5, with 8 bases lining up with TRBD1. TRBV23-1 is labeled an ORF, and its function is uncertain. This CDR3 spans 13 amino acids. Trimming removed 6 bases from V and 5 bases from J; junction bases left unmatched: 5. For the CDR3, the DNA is TGCGCCAGCAGAAAGGACAGGGCTGAGACCCAGTACTTC. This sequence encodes CASRKDRAETQYF.

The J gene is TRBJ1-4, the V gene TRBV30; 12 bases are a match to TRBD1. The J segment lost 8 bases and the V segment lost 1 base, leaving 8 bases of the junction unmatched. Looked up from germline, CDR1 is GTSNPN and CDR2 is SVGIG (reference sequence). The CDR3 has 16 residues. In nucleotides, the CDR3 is TGTGCCTGGAGTGCGGGACAGGGGGCGGGTGTCGAAAAACTGTTTTTT. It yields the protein CAWSAGQGAGVEKLFF.

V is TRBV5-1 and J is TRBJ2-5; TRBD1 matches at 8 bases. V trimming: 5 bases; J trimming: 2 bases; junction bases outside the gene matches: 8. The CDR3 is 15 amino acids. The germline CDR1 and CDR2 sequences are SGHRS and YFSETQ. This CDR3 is CASRGQAVVQETQYF. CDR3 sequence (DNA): TGCGCCAGCAGGGGACAGGCGGTCGTTCAAGAGACCCAGTACTTC.

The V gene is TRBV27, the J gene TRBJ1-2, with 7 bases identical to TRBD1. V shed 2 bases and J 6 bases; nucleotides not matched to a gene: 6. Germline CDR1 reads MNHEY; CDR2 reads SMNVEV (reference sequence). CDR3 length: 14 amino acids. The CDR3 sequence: CASSLRATGNGYTF. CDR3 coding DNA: TGTGCCAGCAGTTTAAGGGCGACAGGGAATGGCTACACCTTC.

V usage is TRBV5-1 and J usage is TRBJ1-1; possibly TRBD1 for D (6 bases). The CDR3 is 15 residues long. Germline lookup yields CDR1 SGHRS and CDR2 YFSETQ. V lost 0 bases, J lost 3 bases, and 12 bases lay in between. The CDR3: CASSLAQGRHTEAFF. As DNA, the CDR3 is TGCGCCAGCAGCTTGGCGCAGGGGCGGCACACTGAAGCTTTCTTT.

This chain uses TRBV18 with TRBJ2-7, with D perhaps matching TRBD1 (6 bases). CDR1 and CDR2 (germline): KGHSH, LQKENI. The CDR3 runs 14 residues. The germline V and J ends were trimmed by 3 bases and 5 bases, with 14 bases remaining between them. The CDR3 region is CASSPGDTAHEQYF. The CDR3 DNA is TGTGCCAGCTCACCCGGGGACACCGCCCACGAGCAGTACTTC.

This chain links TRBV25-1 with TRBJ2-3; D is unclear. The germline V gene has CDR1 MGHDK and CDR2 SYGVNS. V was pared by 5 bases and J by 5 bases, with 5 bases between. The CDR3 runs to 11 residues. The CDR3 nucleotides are TGTGCCAGCAGTAACTTAGATACGCAGTATTTT. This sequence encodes CASSNLDTQYF. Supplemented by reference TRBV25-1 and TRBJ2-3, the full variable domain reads EADIYQTPRYLVIGTGKKITLECSQTMGHDKMYWYQQDPGMELHLIHYSYGVNSTEKGDLSSESTVSRIRTEHFPLTLESARPSHTSQYLCASSNLDTQYFGPGTRLTVL.

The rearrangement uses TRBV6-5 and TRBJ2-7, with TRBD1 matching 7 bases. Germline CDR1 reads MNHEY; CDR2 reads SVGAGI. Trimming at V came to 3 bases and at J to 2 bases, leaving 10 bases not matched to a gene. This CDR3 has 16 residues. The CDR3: CASSYRPAGGTYEQYF. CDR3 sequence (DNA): TGTGCCAGCAGTTATAGACCGGCAGGGGGTACCTACGAGCAGTACTTC.

This CDR3 is CASLGGAVTGELFF. The CDR3 bases are TGTGCCAGCCTGGGGGGCGCGGTCACCGGGGAGCTGTTTTTT. The chain links TRBV2 to TRBJ2-2; D assignment may be TRBD1 or TRBD2 (6 bases each). CDR1 SNHLY and CDR2 FYNNEI come from the germline V gene. The CDR3 is 14 amino acids. V lost 8 bases and J 4 bases, leaving 14 bases between the germline ends.

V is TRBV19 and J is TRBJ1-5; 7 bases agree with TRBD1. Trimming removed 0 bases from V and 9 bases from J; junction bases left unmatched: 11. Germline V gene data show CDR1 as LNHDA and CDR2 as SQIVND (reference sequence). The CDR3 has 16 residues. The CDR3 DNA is TGTGCCAGTAGTATAGATAGGCCGACAGGGAGTCGGCCCCAGCATTTT. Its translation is CASSIDRPTGSRPQHF.

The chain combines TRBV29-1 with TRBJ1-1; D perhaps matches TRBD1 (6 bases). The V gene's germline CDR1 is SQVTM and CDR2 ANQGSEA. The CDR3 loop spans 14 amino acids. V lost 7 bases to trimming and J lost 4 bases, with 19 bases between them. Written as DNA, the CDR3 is TGCAGCGCCCTGCGAGGGGGGCGCGGCACTGAAGCTTTCTTT. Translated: CSALRGGRGTEAFF.

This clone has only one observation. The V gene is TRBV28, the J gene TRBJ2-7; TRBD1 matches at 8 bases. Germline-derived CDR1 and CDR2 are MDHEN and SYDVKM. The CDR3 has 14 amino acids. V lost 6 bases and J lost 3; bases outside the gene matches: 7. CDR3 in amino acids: CASRLLGQGYEQYF. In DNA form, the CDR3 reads TGTGCCAGCAGACTTTTAGGACAGGGCTACGAGCAGTACTTC.

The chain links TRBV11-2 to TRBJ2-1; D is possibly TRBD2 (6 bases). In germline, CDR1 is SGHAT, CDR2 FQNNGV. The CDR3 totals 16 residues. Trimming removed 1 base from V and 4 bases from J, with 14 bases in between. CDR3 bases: TGTGCCAGCAGCTTAGTGTACGGGAGTATGTACAATGAGCAGTTCTTC. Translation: CASSLVYGSMYNEQFF.

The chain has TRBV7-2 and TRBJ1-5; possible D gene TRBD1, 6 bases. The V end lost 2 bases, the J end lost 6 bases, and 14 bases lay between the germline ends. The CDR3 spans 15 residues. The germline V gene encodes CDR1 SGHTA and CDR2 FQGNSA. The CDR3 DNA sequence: TGTGCCAGCAGCTTAACCACGGGGGCGCGTCAGCCCCAGCATTTT. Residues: CASSLTTGARQPQHF. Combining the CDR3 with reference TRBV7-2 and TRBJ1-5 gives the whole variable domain GAGVSQSPSNKVTEKGKDVELRCDPISGHTALYWYRQSLGQGLEFLIYFQGNSAPDKSGLPSDRFSAERTGGSVSTLTIQRTQQEDSAVYLCASSLTTGARQPQHFGDGTRLSIL.

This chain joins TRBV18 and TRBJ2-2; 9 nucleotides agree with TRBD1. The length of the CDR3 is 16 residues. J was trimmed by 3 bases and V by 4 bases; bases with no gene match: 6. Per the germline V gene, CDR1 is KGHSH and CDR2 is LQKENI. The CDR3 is CASSLGQGADTGELFF. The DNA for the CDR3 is TGTGCCAGCTCACTGGGACAGGGTGCGGACACCGGGGAGCTGTTTTTT. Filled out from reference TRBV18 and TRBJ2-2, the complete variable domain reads NAGVMQNPRHLVRRRGQEARLRCSPMKGHSHVYWYRQLPEEGLKFMVYLQKENIIDESGMPKERFSAEFPKEGPSILRIQQVVRGDSAAYFCASSLGQGADTGELFFGEGSRLTVL.

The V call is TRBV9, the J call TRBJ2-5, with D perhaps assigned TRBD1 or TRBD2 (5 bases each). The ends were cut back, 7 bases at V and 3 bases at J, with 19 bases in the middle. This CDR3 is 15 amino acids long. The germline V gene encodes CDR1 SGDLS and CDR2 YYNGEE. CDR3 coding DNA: TGTGCCAGCCGGAGAGGGGAAGGGGCAAAAGAGACCCAGTACTTC. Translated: CASRRGEGAKETQYF.

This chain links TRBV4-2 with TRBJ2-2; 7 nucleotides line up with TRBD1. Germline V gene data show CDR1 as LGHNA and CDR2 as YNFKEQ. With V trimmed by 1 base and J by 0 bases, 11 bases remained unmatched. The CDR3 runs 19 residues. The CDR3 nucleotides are TGTGCCAGCAGCCAAGCCAACAGGGGTAATGACCCGAACACCGGGGAGCTGTTTTTT. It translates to CASSQANRGNDPNTGELFF.

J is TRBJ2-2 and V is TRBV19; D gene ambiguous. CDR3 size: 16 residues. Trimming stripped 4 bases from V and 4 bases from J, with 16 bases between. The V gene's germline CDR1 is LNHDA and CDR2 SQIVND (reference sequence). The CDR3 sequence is CASSTGMSRGTGELFF. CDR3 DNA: TGTGCCAGTAGTACGGGCATGAGTCGCGGCACCGGGGAGCTGTTTTTT.

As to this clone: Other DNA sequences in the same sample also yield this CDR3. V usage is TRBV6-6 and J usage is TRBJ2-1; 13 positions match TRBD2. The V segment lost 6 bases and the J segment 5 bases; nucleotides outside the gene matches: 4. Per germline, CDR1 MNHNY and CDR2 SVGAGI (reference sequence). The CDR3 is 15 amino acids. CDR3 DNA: TGTGCCAGCAGCCGCGGGACTAGCGGGAACAATGAGCAGTTCTTC. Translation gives CASSRGTSGNNEQFF.

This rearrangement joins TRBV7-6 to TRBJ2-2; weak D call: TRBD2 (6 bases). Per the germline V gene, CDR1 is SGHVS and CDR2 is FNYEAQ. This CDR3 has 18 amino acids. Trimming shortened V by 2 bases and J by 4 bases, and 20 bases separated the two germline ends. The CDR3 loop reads CASSLLPTGSMTTGELFF. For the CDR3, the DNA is TGTGCCAGCAGCTTACTCCCTACCGGGAGCATGACCACCGGGGAGCTGTTTTTT.

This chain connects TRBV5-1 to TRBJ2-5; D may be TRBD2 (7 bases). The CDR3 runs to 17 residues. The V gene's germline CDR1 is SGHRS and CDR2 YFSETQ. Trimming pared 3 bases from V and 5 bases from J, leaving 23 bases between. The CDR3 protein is CASSSGTRGANTETQYF. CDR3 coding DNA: TGCGCCAGCAGCTCGGGTACCCGGGGGGCTAACACGGAGACCCAGTACTTC.

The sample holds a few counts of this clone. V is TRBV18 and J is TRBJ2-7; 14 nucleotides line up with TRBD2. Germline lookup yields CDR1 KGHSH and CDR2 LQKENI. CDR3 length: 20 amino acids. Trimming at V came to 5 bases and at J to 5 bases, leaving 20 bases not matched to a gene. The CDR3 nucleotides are TGTGCCAGCTCAGATCCGGGACTAGCGGGAGTATTCGCCACTCTCCACGAGCAGTACTTC. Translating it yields CASSDPGLAGVFATLHEQYF.

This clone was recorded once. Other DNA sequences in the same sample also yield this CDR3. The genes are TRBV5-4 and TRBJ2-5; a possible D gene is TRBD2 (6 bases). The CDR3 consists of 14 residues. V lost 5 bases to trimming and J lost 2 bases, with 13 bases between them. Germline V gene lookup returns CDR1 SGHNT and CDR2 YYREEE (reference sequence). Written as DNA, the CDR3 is TGTGCCAGCAGTTCCGGGACTTCACAAGAGACCCAGTACTTC. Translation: CASSSGTSQETQYF.

The CDR3 protein is CASSISGIAPYEQYF. For the CDR3, the DNA is TGTGCCAGCAGTATTAGCGGTATCGCTCCCTACGAGCAGTACTTC. The V call is TRBV28, the J call TRBJ2-5, with D possibly matching TRBD2 (6 bases). The J call is uncertain, as TRBJ2-7 better fits the DNA end. The CDR3 is 15 amino acids. Looked up from germline, CDR1 is MDHEN and CDR2 is SYDVKM.

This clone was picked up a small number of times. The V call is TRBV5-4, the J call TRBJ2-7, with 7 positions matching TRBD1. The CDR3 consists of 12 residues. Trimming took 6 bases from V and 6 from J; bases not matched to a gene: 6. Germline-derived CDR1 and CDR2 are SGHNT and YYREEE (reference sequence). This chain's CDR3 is CASTLQGSEQYF. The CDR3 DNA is TGTGCCAGCACGCTACAGGGGAGCGAGCAGTACTTC.

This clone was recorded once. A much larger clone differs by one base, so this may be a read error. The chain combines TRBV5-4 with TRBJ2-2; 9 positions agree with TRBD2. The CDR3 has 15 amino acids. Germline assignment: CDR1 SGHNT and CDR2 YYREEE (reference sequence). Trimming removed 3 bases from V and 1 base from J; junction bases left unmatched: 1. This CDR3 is CASSSTSGNTGELFF. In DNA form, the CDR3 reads TGTGCCAGCAGCTCGACTAGCGGGAACACCGGGGAGCTGTTTTTT.